Listed below are T cell receptor beta chains from one sample, sequenced in a study of blood T cell repertoires in COVID-19. TCRdb keeps only in-frame clones here, not all; method: immunoSEQ multiplex PCR. The sample has more than 85,000 clones, 88% seen once. Sequencing was carried out using peripheral blood. The origin of the receptors is a woman aged 45-59 years with acute or convalescent COVID-19. The CDR3 runs from the conserved cysteine through the conserved F or W. The order of the fields is CDR3 protein, CDR3 DNA, J gene, V gene, D gene, clone size. The D gene is left open where the match is weak. A clone size is listed for some rows: how often the clone was seen (once, few, many), or a class if it is expanded.

CDR3aa: CASSPRQAGTYNEQFF
CDR3nt: TGTGCCAGCTCACCACGTCAGGCAGGAACCTACAATGAGCAGTTCTTC
j_gene: TRBJ2-1
v_gene: TRBV18
d_gene: .
abundance: .

CDR3aa: CASSQSPGGNSPLHF
CDR3nt: TGCGCCAGCAGTCAATCGCCAGGGGGGAATTCACCCCTCCACTTT
j_gene: TRBJ1-6
v_gene: TRBV23-1
d_gene: TRBD1
abundance: .

CDR3aa: CASSPQGIQPQHF
CDR3nt: TGTGCCAGCAGTCCCCAGGGGATTCAGCCCCAGCATTTT
j_gene: TRBJ1-5
v_gene: TRBV28
d_gene: .
abundance: .

CDR3aa: CAIGPVETQYF
CDR3nt: TGTGCCATCGGCCCCGTAGAGACCCAGTACTTC
j_gene: TRBJ2-5
v_gene: TRBV10-3
d_gene: .
abundance: .

CDR3aa: CAWSPRGETQYF
CDR3nt: TGTGCCTGGAGTCCCCGGGGAGAGACCCAGTACTTC
j_gene: TRBJ2-5
v_gene: TRBV30
d_gene: .
abundance: .

CDR3aa: CASRPHLGGNYGYTF
CDR3nt: TGTGCCAGCAGGCCTCACCTCGGGGGGAACTATGGCTACACCTTC
j_gene: TRBJ1-2
v_gene: TRBV5-8
d_gene: .
abundance: .

CDR3aa: CASSMVAGLGNQPQHF
CDR3nt: TGTGCCAGTAGTATGGTTGCGGGGCTAGGCAATCAGCCCCAGCATTTT
j_gene: TRBJ1-5
v_gene: TRBV19
d_gene: .
abundance: few

CDR3aa: CASKTGLSSYEQYF
CDR3nt: TGTGCCAGCAAAACAGGTCTCAGCTCCTACGAGCAGTACTTC
j_gene: TRBJ2-7
v_gene: TRBV27
d_gene: .
abundance: once

CDR3aa: CASRRQTGNTIYF
CDR3nt: TGTGCCAGCAGACGACAAACTGGAAACACCATATATTTT
j_gene: TRBJ1-3
v_gene: TRBV3-1/TRBV3-2
d_gene: .
abundance: .

CDR3aa: CASSVGLAKNDEQYF
CDR3nt: TGTGCCAGCAGCGTTGGACTAGCAAAAAACGACGAGCAGTACTTC
j_gene: TRBJ2-7
v_gene: TRBV9
d_gene: TRBD2
abundance: .

CDR3aa: CASSQDDAVAAPTYEQYF
CDR3nt: TGCGCCAGCAGCCAAGATGACGCCGTAGCGGCCCCAACCTACGAGCAGTACTTC
j_gene: TRBJ2-7
v_gene: TRBV4-1
d_gene: .
abundance: .

CDR3aa: CASSFRDRGLGQPQHF
CDR3nt: TGTGCCAGCAGTTTCCGGGACAGGGGGTTAGGACAGCCCCAGCATTTT
j_gene: TRBJ1-5
v_gene: TRBV6-5
d_gene: TRBD1
abundance: .

CDR3aa: CASSPKTGGDEKLFF
CDR3nt: TGTGCCAGCTCACCTAAGACAGGGGGTGATGAAAAACTGTTTTTT
j_gene: TRBJ1-4
v_gene: TRBV18
d_gene: TRBD1
abundance: .